Listed here is a single T cell receptor beta chain. Its antigen is currently unknown. The data are from a study of shared clonotypes between healthy human individuals. Study-wide points: The four-donor shared clonotypes exceeded non-shared clonotypes in generation probability, with non-shared ones scoring lower. On the whole, naive subsets had larger estimated richness than memory subsets had. Exclusively blood specimens were collected; tissue repertoires likely differ.

Genomic DNA belonging to each subset was distributed in equal measure over several immunoSEQ plates. Produced via immunoSEQ multiplex PCR; TCRdb's table is partial and in-frame only. The sample contains about 1.1 million clones, roughly 74% of which appear only once. This CDR3 is built from 15 residues. Per the germline V gene, CDR1 is SGHRS and CDR2 is YFSETQ. Trimming left V 0 bases short and J 3 bases short, with 10 bases between. Sequenced material: memory CD4+ T cells from PBMCs. Subset: CD45RA-negative fraction. V usage is TRBV5-1 and J usage is TRBJ1-5; possibly TRBD1 for D (5 bases). This TCR was recovered from a man aged 18 to 35 in good health. Some clones in this sample may be carry-over from other donors' samples. CDR3 in DNA: TGCGCCAGCAGCTTGGGGGACGGCTACAATCAGCCCCAGCATTTT. It yields the protein CASSLGDGYNQPQHF.